This TCR beta chain was identified during a study of T-cell memory formation after mild COVID-19. Study-level information: TCR clusters were mostly confined to one donor each.

This clonotype occurred a few times. Its target is not known. Overall study findings and caveats: Memory cells collected pre-infection included some clones that later responded, suggesting cross-reactive memory joined. Among clones contracting day 15 to 85, CD4/CD8 was balanced, whereas later expanders leaned CD4+. The CD4+ clones that contracted clustered mainly within CM and EM, and the CD8+ clones concentrated in EMRA.

TCRdb reprocessed the 5' RACE reads via MiXCR and lists one record per CDR3 protein. The data contain approximately 430,000 distinct CDR3 sequences, about 25% of them singletons. V lost 6 bases and J lost 7; bases outside the gene matches: 7. CDR3 length: 15 amino acids. Germline V lookup: CDR1 SGHVS, CDR2 FNYEAQ. Sequencing was done on a sample of PBMCs or a T cell subset sorted from them (not recorded which). The TCR originated in an adult woman who had mild COVID-19 (a few samples of this study predate the infection). Cell type and time point are not known. The rearrangement links TRBV7-6 to TRBJ2-1; 12 bases are shared with TRBD2. CDR3 bases: TGTGCCAGCAGGGTGACTAGCGGGAGAGGGAATGAGCAGTTCTTC. Amino acids: CASRVTSGRGNEQFF.